One and the same sample provided the 15 T cell receptor beta chains below, sequenced in a study of PD-1 blockade in classical Hodgkin lymphoma. All patients experienced relapse after autologous stem cell transplantation, and brentuximab vedotin exposure was variable. Sequenced by immunoSEQ multiplex PCR; TCRdb stores in-frame clones only, minus some. The sample includes nearly 55,000 clones, about 85% of them seen just once. The sample here was peripheral blood mononuclear cells (PBMCs), taken at baseline. Receptors originate from a human donor with classical Hodgkin lymphoma.

The chain links TRBV5-1 to TRBJ2-3, with 10 nucleotides matching TRBD2. CDR3 length: 16 amino acids. Germline V gene lookup returns CDR1 SGHRS and CDR2 YFSETQ. V trimming: 0 bases; J trimming: 1 base; junction bases outside the gene matches: 2. Here the CDR3 DNA reads TGCGCCAGCAGCTTGGCCCTAGCGGGAGGCACAGATACGCAGTATTTT. Protein sequence: CASSLALAGGTDTQYF.

The chain has TRBV11-3 and TRBJ2-1, with D possibly matching TRBD1 (5 bases). The CDR3 runs 14 residues. V was cut by 2 bases and J by 9 bases, with 14 bases left in between. CDR1 SGHNT and CDR2 YENEEA come from the germline V gene. CDR3 sequence (DNA): TGTGCCAGCAGCTTATCCAGGGTGGTCCTTGAGCAGTTCTTC. This codes for CASSLSRVVLEQFF.

This chain joins TRBV5-4 and TRBJ2-3; 9 bases are shared with TRBD2. The CDR3 has 16 residues. CDR1 and CDR2 from the germline V gene are SGHNT and YYREEE (reference sequence). The trim removed 3 bases at V and 4 bases at J, leaving 9 bases unmatched. Written as DNA, the CDR3 is TGTGCCAGCAGCTCCCAATTAGCGGGAGCATCAGATACGCAGTATTTT. Its protein is CASSSQLAGASDTQYF.

The chain links TRBV6-4 to TRBJ2-3; 9 positions agree with TRBD1. Germline V gene lookup returns CDR1 MRHNA and CDR2 SNTAGT. Trimming at V came to 6 bases and at J to 3 bases, leaving 4 bases not matched to a gene. This CDR3 has 14 residues. CDR3 in amino acids: CASSTGGMTDTQYF. The DNA of the CDR3 is TGTGCCAGCAGCACAGGGGGCATGACAGATACGCAGTATTTT.

The rearrangement uses TRBV20-1 and TRBJ2-7; 8 positions agree with TRBD2. CDR3 length: 11 residues. The trim removed 4 bases at V and 6 bases at J, leaving 2 bases unmatched. Germline V gives CDR1 DFQATT, CDR2 SNEGSKA (reference sequence). CDR3 coding DNA: TGCAGTGCTACGGGGGGGAGCGAGCAGTACTTC. Amino acid sequence: CSATGGSEQYF.

The chain combines TRBV4-3 with TRBJ1-1; D not certain. Per germline, CDR1 LGHNA and CDR2 YSLEER. The CDR3 sequence is 17 residues long. The germline V and J ends were trimmed by 1 base and 1 base, with 16 bases remaining between them. CDR3 amino acids: CASSQGLGRLGNTEAFF. The CDR3 DNA reads TGCGCCAGCAGCCAAGGCCTCGGTCGGTTAGGGAACACTGAAGCTTTCTTT.

The chain combines TRBV5-6 with TRBJ2-7; no definite D call. The V gene's germline CDR1 is SGHDT and CDR2 YYEEEE. Trimming left V 5 bases short and J 5 bases short, with 11 bases between. CDR3 size: 12 residues. CDR3 sequence reads: CASRIRYDEQYF. Written as DNA, the CDR3 is TGTGCCAGCAGAATCCGGTACGACGAGCAGTACTTC.

The genes are TRBV7-9 and TRBJ2-1; a weak D match, TRBD2 (6 bases). Per germline, CDR1 SEHNR and CDR2 FQNEAQ (reference sequence). The CDR3 contains 17 residues. V lost 2 bases and J lost 0, with 14 bases in between. The CDR3 bases are TGTGCCAGCAGCTTACCCGACGGGAGACCCTCCTACAATGAGCAGTTCTTC. Amino acid sequence: CASSLPDGRPSYNEQFF.

This chain connects TRBV14 to TRBJ1-4, with 8 bases matching TRBD1. V was pared by 2 bases and J by 3 bases, with 2 bases of the junction left unmatched. The CDR3 contains 15 residues. CDR1 is SGHDN, CDR2 FVKESK, per germline. The CDR3 DNA is TGTGCCAGCAGCCAACCGACAGGGGCTAATGAAAAACTGTTTTTT. Translating it yields CASSQPTGANEKLFF.

The chain recombines TRBV6-5 with TRBJ2-5; D may be TRBD1 or TRBD2 (5 bases each). The CDR3 covers 15 residues. Germline loops: CDR1 MNHEY, CDR2 SVGAGI. V was trimmed by 6 bases and J by 5 bases, leaving 19 bases between them. CDR3 protein: CASRDPGTALETQYF. The CDR3 DNA is TGTGCCAGCAGGGATCCCGGGACCGCGTTGGAGACCCAGTACTTC.

Remarks on this clone: One end of the junction varies from germline; a read error may be responsible. This sequence joins TRBV27 and TRBJ2-3; D is possibly TRBD2 (6 bases). Germline V CDR1 and CDR2: MNHEY, SMNVEV (reference sequence). The CDR3 has 14 residues. The CDR3 protein is CATSFGGSTDTQYF. DNA of the CDR3: TGTGCCACCAGTTTCGGAGGGAGCACAGATACGCAGTATTTT.

The chain links TRBV7-9 to TRBJ2-1; D gene uncertain. Per germline, CDR1 SEHNR and CDR2 FQNEAQ (reference sequence). The CDR3 has 14 residues. The ends were cut back, 6 bases at V and 5 bases at J, with 14 bases in the middle. CDR3 amino acids: CASRKTFPHNEQFF. The DNA of the CDR3 is TGTGCCAGCAGGAAGACGTTTCCCCACAATGAGCAGTTCTTC.

V usage is TRBV12-5 and J usage is TRBJ1-3, with D possibly matching TRBD1 (5 bases). Looked up from germline, CDR1 is LGHNT and CDR2 is FRNRAP. Trimming pared 3 bases from V and 2 bases from J, leaving 8 bases between. CDR3 length: 14 residues. The CDR3 reads CASGFSTAGNTIYF. The DNA of the CDR3 is TGTGCTAGTGGTTTCTCGACAGCTGGAAACACCATATATTTT.

This chain uses TRBV6-5 with TRBJ1-1; tentative D call: TRBD1 (6 bases). CDR1 is MNHEY and CDR2 is SVGAGI in the germline V gene. V lost 8 bases, J lost 5 bases, and 12 bases lay in between. This CDR3 is 12 amino acids long. CDR3 sequence reads: CASGRGWTEAFF. In nucleotides, the CDR3 is TGTGCCAGCGGGAGGGGGTGGACTGAAGCTTTCTTT.

This clone showed up just a few times. The CDR3 region is CASSPSVRGLAEAFF. CDR3 DNA: TGCGCCAGCAGCCCTTCGGTTAGGGGCCTGGCTGAAGCTTTCTTT. V gene TRBV4-1 combines with J gene TRBJ1-1, with D possibly matching TRBD1 (5 bases). V lost 4 bases and J 6 bases, leaving 18 bases between the germline ends. The CDR3 sequence is 15 residues long. Germline V gene data show CDR1 as MGHRA and CDR2 as YSYEKL.